This T cell receptor beta chain originates from a study of T cell repertoires in ileal Crohn's disease. Across the study: Less than 40% were active smokers at surgery; median disease duration was around 7.9 years.

The CDR3 spans 16 residues. Germline CDR1 is SGHRS and CDR2 is YFSETQ. The V end was cut by 0 bases, the J end by 5 bases, with 17 bases between. Assay used: immunoSEQ multiplex PCR; TCRdb lists only in-frame clones, some missing. This repertoire shows around 9,700 clones, around nine tenths found once; its top ten account for over 7.5%. This clone was seen only once. As yet, its antigen is unknown. Study findings and constraints: Every patient over 26.8% clonality showed endoscopic recurrence.

Described time point: inflamed ileum from the surgical specimen. Sequencing was done on a sample of ileal tissue. The sequence came from an adult with Crohn's disease. The chain recombines TRBV5-1 with TRBJ2-5, with D unresolved. CDR3: CASSLGSRTVRETQYF. The CDR3, as DNA: TGCGCCAGCAGCTTGGGGTCGAGGACGGTCCGTGAGACCCAGTACTTC. Filled out from reference TRBV5-1 and TRBJ2-5, the complete variable domain reads KAGVTQTPRYLIKTRGQQVTLSCSPISGHRSVSWYQQTPGQGLQFLFEYFSETQRNKGNFPGRFSGRQFSNSRSEMNVSTLELGDSALYLCASSLGSRTVRETQYFGPGTRLLVL.